One and the same sample provided the 31 T cell receptor beta chains below, sequenced in a study of PD-L1 blockade in urothelial cancer. TCRdb's copy holds only in-frame clones and misses some; the assay was immunoSEQ multiplex PCR. The sample records around 82,000 clones, 84% being singletons. Time point: pretreatment peripheral blood. The material sequenced was PBMCs, taken around atezolizumab (anti-PD-L1) treatment. These receptors all come from a man aged 55 to 70 with urothelial cancer.

The chain combines TRBV5-6 with TRBJ1-1; no definite D call. The CDR3 contains 12 residues. V was pared by 0 bases and J by 8 bases, with 8 bases between. Germline assignment: CDR1 SGHDT and CDR2 YYEEEE. This CDR3 reads CASSLGLLEAFF. CDR3 in DNA: TGTGCCAGCAGCTTGGGTCTGTTAGAAGCTTTCTTT. Complete variable domain (other parts from reference TRBV5-6 and TRBJ1-1): DAGVTQSPTHLIKTRGQQVTLRCSPKSGHDTVSWYQQALGQGPQFIFQYYEEEERQRGNFPDRFSGHQFPNYSSELNVNALLLGDSALYLCASSLGLLEAFFGQGTRLTVV.

This clone was detected only once. V and J are TRBV5-1 and TRBJ2-5, with 8 bases identical to TRBD1. The CDR3 is 17 amino acids. J lost 2 bases, V lost 4 bases, and 13 bases had no gene match. Germline-derived CDR1 and CDR2 are SGHRS and YFSETQ. Written as DNA, the CDR3 is TGCGCCAGCAGCCTCGGGACAGGCCTCGAATTACAAGAGACCCAGTACTTC. It yields the protein CASSLGTGLELQETQYF.

The chain employs TRBV7-9 and TRBJ2-3; D call uncertain. From germline, CDR1 is SEHNR and CDR2 FQNEAQ (reference sequence). Trimming pared 5 bases from V and 0 bases from J, leaving 12 bases between. The CDR3 length is 15 residues. The CDR3 DNA follows: TGTGCCAGCAGCCCGTATGACTCTAGCACAGATACGCAGTATTTT. Encoded protein: CASSPYDSSTDTQYF.

CDR3 sequence (DNA): TGTGCCAGCTCACCACTCTCAGGCAGGGTAGGTGAGCAGTACTTC. Its protein is CASSPLSGRVGEQYF. The J gene is TRBJ2-7, the V gene TRBV18; maybe TRBD1 (5 bases). Deletions cut 1 base from V and 7 bases from J, with 17 bases between. CDR3 length: 15 amino acids. Per germline, CDR1 KGHSH and CDR2 LQKENI.

This clone was recorded only once. This rearrangement joins TRBV5-4 to TRBJ2-7, with 9 bases identical to TRBD1. J gave up 0 bases and V 0 bases, and 4 bases lay outside the gene matches. CDR1 and CDR2 (germline): SGHNT, YYREEE (reference sequence). CDR3 length equals 16 residues. CDR3 in DNA: TGTGCCAGCAGCTTGGGTGGGACAGGGAGCTCCTACGAGCAGTACTTC. This gives the protein CASSLGGTGSSYEQYF. Filled out from reference TRBV5-4 and TRBJ2-7, the complete variable domain reads ETGVTQSPTHLIKTRGQQVTLRCSSQSGHNTVSWYQQALGQGPQFIFQYYREEENGRGNFPPRFSGLQFPNYSSELNVNALELDDSALYLCASSLGGTGSSYEQYFGPGTRLTVT.

This sequence joins TRBV6-1 and TRBJ2-5, with D tentatively TRBD2 (7 bases). CDR1 and CDR2 (germline): MNHNS, SASEGT. Trimming cost V 4 bases and J 1 base, with 13 bases left between them. The CDR3 consists of 15 residues. The CDR3 is CASSGGGGIQETQYF. The CDR3 bases are TGTGCCAGCAGTGGGGGGGGCGGGATCCAAGAGACCCAGTACTTC.

V and J are TRBV27 and TRBJ2-3; weak D call: TRBD2 (5 bases). This CDR3 contains 16 residues. Germline assignment: CDR1 MNHEY and CDR2 SMNVEV (reference sequence). Trimming took off 0 bases at V and 1 base at J, with 11 bases between the two ends. The CDR3: CASSLSATRRTDTQYF. The DNA for the CDR3 is TGTGCCAGCAGTTTATCAGCAACTAGACGCACAGATACGCAGTATTTT.

This clone turned up a few times. The chain joins TRBV2 to TRBJ1-5; 8 bases agree with TRBD1. CDR3 size: 16 residues. V gave up 2 bases and J gave up 6 bases; unmatched junction bases: 9. CDR1 and CDR2 (germline): SNHLY, FYNNEI. The chain's CDR3 is CASSEPGRGQAQPQHF. Written as DNA, the CDR3 is TGTGCCAGCAGTGAACCGGGCAGGGGGCAGGCTCAGCCCCAGCATTTT.

In this sample, this clone turned up a few times. V is TRBV5-1 and J is TRBJ1-2; TRBD1 matches at 7 bases. V shed 3 bases, J shed 8 bases, and the junction held 7 bases outside the gene matches. Germline V CDR1 and CDR2: SGHRS, YFSETQ. This CDR3 spans 13 amino acids. CDR3 nucleotide sequence: TGCGCCAGCAGCTCCGGACAGGATAGGGGCTACACCTTC. Its protein is CASSSGQDRGYTF.

This clone was picked up a small number of times. DNA for the CDR3: TGTGCCACCAGCAGAGGTTCAGGGGGCTATGGCTACACCTTC. It is translated as CATSRGSGGYGYTF. This rearrangement joins TRBV15 to TRBJ1-2, with 7 bases matching TRBD1. Trimming at V came to 1 base and at J to 4 bases, leaving 3 bases not matched to a gene. CDR3 length equals 14 residues. The germline V gene encodes CDR1 LNHNV and CDR2 YYDKDF (reference sequence).

The rearrangement uses TRBV10-3 and TRBJ1-1; D remains unclear. The germline CDR1 and CDR2 sequences are ENHRY and SYGVKD. CDR3 size: 11 residues. V was shortened by 7 bases and J by 3 bases, with 6 bases between the two germline ends. The CDR3, as DNA: TGTGCCATCACGGACTACACTGAAGCTTTCTTT. It yields the protein CAITDYTEAFF.

The chain couples TRBV5-1 to TRBJ1-3; D unresolved. The CDR3 extends over 17 amino acids. V was cut by 0 bases and J by 1 base, with 14 bases left in between. CDR1 is SGHRS, CDR2 YFSETQ, per germline. CDR3 nucleotide sequence: TGCGCCAGCAGCTTGGATGGAGGTGTTAGTTCTGGAAACACCATATATTTT. Encoded protein: CASSLDGGVSSGNTIYF.

This chain connects TRBV7-8 to TRBJ1-1; D uncertain. Trimming cost V 5 bases and J 5 bases, with 18 bases left between them. Germline loops: CDR1 SGHVS, CDR2 FQNEAQ. The CDR3 is made up of 15 amino acids. The CDR3 DNA reads TGTGCCAGCAGCGTCGGGGAGTGGGGTGGGACTGAAGCTTTCTTT. It translates to CASSVGEWGGTEAFF.

The chain recombines TRBV5-1 with TRBJ2-1; 12 bases agree with TRBD2. The V segment lost 0 bases and the J segment 4 bases; nucleotides outside the gene matches: 2. This CDR3 region has 16 residues. Looked up from germline, CDR1 is SGHRS and CDR2 is YFSETQ. CDR3 amino acids: CASSLGGTSGYNEQFF. CDR3 nucleotide sequence: TGCGCCAGCAGCTTGGGAGGGACTAGCGGGTACAATGAGCAGTTCTTC.

The J gene is TRBJ2-5, the V gene TRBV6-6, with TRBD1 matching 7 bases. The end of the DNA is better explained by TRBJ2-7, so the J call may be wrong. Germline CDR1 is MNHNY and CDR2 is SVGAGI (reference sequence). CDR3 length equals 14 residues. CDR3 protein: CASRGQTPPYEQYF. CDR3 coding DNA: TGTGCCAGCAGGGGACAGACACCCCCCTACGAGCAGTACTTC.

The chain carries TRBV19 and TRBJ2-2; D uncertain. Deletions cut 6 bases from V and 8 bases from J, with 13 bases between. The CDR3 is 13 residues long. Per germline, CDR1 LNHDA and CDR2 SQIVND (reference sequence). The CDR3 DNA reads as TGTGCCAGTAGGAGCATGGCGGCGGGGGAGCTGTTTTTT. It specifies CASRSMAAGELFF.

The V call is TRBV11-3, the J call TRBJ2-1; 9 nucleotides match TRBD1. With 5 bases clipped from V and 4 bases from J, the junction kept 6 bases outside the gene matches. The CDR3 runs to 15 residues. Germline V gives CDR1 SGHNT, CDR2 YENEEA. CDR3 in DNA: TGTGCCAGCAGCACTCGACAGGGGGGTTACAATGAGCAGTTCTTC. This codes for CASSTRQGGYNEQFF.

The CDR3 nucleotides are TGTGCCAGCAGCGCCCGGGACAGCAAAAACATTCAGTACTTC. Encoded protein: CASSARDSKNIQYF. The chain recombines TRBV9 with TRBJ2-4, with 7 bases aligning to TRBD1. Germline V gene sequence: CDR1 SGDLS, CDR2 YYNGEE. The CDR3 runs to 14 residues. V lost 3 bases and J lost 3; bases outside the gene matches: 3.

The chain carries TRBV5-1 and TRBJ2-3; 12 nucleotides agree with TRBD2. With 5 bases clipped from V and 6 bases from J, the junction kept 7 bases outside the gene matches. The CDR3 is made up of 15 amino acids. Looked up from germline, CDR1 is SGHRS and CDR2 is YFSETQ. The CDR3 protein is CASSSSGRASDTQYF. The CDR3 nucleotides are TGCGCCAGCAGTTCTAGCGGGAGGGCCTCCGATACGCAGTATTTT.

The chain joins TRBV25-1 to TRBJ2-7; possibly TRBD1 for D (6 bases). CDR3 size: 14 residues. Trimming removed 2 bases from V and 3 bases from J, with 11 bases in between. Germline V lookup: CDR1 MGHDK, CDR2 SYGVNS. CDR3 sequence: CASSEGGRRYEQYF. DNA for the CDR3: TGTGCCAGCAGTGAAGGGGGCAGACGCTACGAGCAGTACTTC.

The J gene is TRBJ1-1, the V gene TRBV6-6; D unresolved. V dropped 6 bases and J dropped 6 bases, with 14 bases sitting between them. The germline V gene has CDR1 MNHNY and CDR2 SVGAGI (reference sequence). This CDR3 contains 13 residues. Here the CDR3 reads CASSLESGAEAFF. Written as DNA, the CDR3 is TGTGCCAGCAGCTTAGAAAGCGGGGCTGAAGCTTTCTTT.

This chain uses TRBV6-6 with TRBJ2-1; D possibly corresponds to TRBD1 (5 bases). V gave up 0 bases and J gave up 11 bases, with 14 bases separating them. Germline V CDR1 and CDR2: MNHNY, SVGAGI (reference sequence). The CDR3 has 14 residues. CDR3 coding DNA: TGTGCCAGCAGTTACTCTCGTGACAGCTCTAAGCAGTTCTTC. The encoded protein is CASSYSRDSSKQFF.

This chain joins TRBV25-1 and TRBJ1-1, with 8 bases matching TRBD1. CDR1 is MGHDK, CDR2 SYGVNS, per germline. There are 16 residues in the CDR3. Trimming at V came to 2 bases and at J to 4 bases, leaving 9 bases not matched to a gene. The DNA of the CDR3 is TGTGCCAGCAGTGAACCCACAGGGGGTGGGAGCACTGAAGCTTTCTTT. It specifies CASSEPTGGGSTEAFF.

The chain joins TRBV23-1 to TRBJ2-7; TRBD1 matches 8 bases. TRBV23-1 is an open reading frame, and its role is uncertain. This CDR3 spans 16 amino acids. V shed 0 bases and J 4 bases; nucleotides not matched to a gene: 8. As DNA, the CDR3 is TGCGCCAGCAGTCAATCGAGGGACAGGACTTTTTACGAGCAGTACTTC. Protein: CASSQSRDRTFYEQYF.

The chain joins TRBV9 to TRBJ2-5; 8 nucleotides align to TRBD1. The CDR3 has 16 amino acids. V dropped 2 bases and J dropped 1; count of bases not matched to a gene: 7. Germline lookup yields CDR1 SGDLS and CDR2 YYNGEE. CDR3: CASSVFGQGFQETQYF. CDR3 bases: TGTGCCAGCAGCGTTTTTGGACAGGGATTCCAAGAGACCCAGTACTTC.

CDR3: CASSPTSGANTGELFF. The CDR3 DNA sequence: TGTGCCAGCAGCCCTACTAGCGGGGCCAACACCGGGGAGCTGTTTTTT. The rearrangement joins TRBV4-2 to TRBJ2-2, with 10 bases lining up with TRBD2. The germline CDR1 and CDR2 sequences are LGHNA and YNFKEQ. V lost 4 bases and J lost 2; bases outside the gene matches: 4. CDR3 length: 16 amino acids.

Only a few counts were recorded for this clone. The rearrangement joins TRBV19 to TRBJ2-1; 13 bases agree with TRBD2. Germline trimming cut 6 bases from V and 5 bases from J; bases unmatched to any gene: 7. The CDR3 is 16 amino acids. Germline loops: CDR1 LNHDA, CDR2 SQIVND (reference sequence). The CDR3 reads CASRPTGTSGNNEQFF. DNA for the CDR3: TGTGCCAGTAGACCCACCGGGACTAGCGGGAACAATGAGCAGTTCTTC. The whole variable domain, remainder taken from reference TRBV19 and TRBJ2-1, is DGGITQSPKYLFRKEGQNVTLSCEQNLNHDAMYWYRQDPGQGLRLIYYSQIVNDFQKGDIAEGYSVSREKKESFPLTVTSAQKNPTAFYLCASRPTGTSGNNEQFFGPGTRLTVL.

The DNA of the CDR3 is TGTGCCAGCAGAACTACGCTGACAAGGGGGTTAGTGAACACTGAAGCTTTCTTT. This encodes CASRTTLTRGLVNTEAFF. This chain links TRBV27 with TRBJ1-1; possibly TRBD1 for D (6 bases). Germline lookup yields CDR1 MNHEY and CDR2 SMNVEV (reference sequence). The length of the CDR3 is 18 residues. V lost 6 bases and J lost 0, with 23 bases in between.

The chain has TRBV7-2 and TRBJ2-4; a possible D gene is TRBD2 (6 bases). The CDR3 spans 14 residues. V was shortened by 5 bases and J by 9 bases, with 17 bases between the two germline ends. Germline V gives CDR1 SGHTA, CDR2 FQGNSA. The chain's CDR3 is CASSPGWKEGIQYF. The CDR3 nucleotides are TGTGCCAGCAGCCCAGGGTGGAAGGAGGGCATTCAGTACTTC.

V and J are TRBV5-1 and TRBJ2-5; D may be TRBD1 (5 bases). Germline V gene lookup returns CDR1 SGHRS and CDR2 YFSETQ. The V end was cut by 0 bases, the J end by 7 bases, with 16 bases between. This CDR3 has 15 residues. CDR3 in DNA: TGCGCCAGCAGCTTGGAAGTAAGGACACCCACGACCCAGTACTTC. The encoded protein is CASSLEVRTPTTQYF.

The chain employs TRBV18 and TRBJ2-3; D gene uncertain. CDR1 is KGHSH, CDR2 LQKENI, per germline. V was trimmed by 4 bases and J by 4 bases, leaving 15 bases between them. The CDR3 covers 15 residues. The CDR3 coding sequence is TGTGCCAGCTCACTCATATCTCCGCCGGCAGATACGCAGTATTTT. Protein product: CASSLISPPADTQYF.